The 21 T cell receptor beta chains below all came from one sample that was sequenced in a study of cytomegalovirus exposure and HLA in healthy donors. The table came from immunoSEQ multiplex PCR; TCRdb's copy has only in-frame clones and leaves some out. The table includes 150,000 or so clones, around 84% detected once. The sequenced sample consisted of PBMCs. These receptors were obtained from a human donor in good health.

V gene TRBV6-5 combines with J gene TRBJ2-2; D is unresolved. CDR1 MNHEY and CDR2 SVGAGI come from the germline V gene. V lost 7 bases and J lost 8, with 14 bases in between. The CDR3 has 13 residues. The CDR3 is CASNAYPSGELFF. DNA for the CDR3: TGTGCCAGCAATGCCTACCCTTCTGGGGAGCTGTTTTTT.

V and J are TRBV5-1 and TRBJ1-1; 8 bases fit TRBD1. The J segment lost 1 base and the V segment lost 0 bases, leaving 20 bases of the junction unmatched. Germline loops: CDR1 SGHRS, CDR2 YFSETQ. CDR3 length equals 21 residues. The CDR3 region has the DNA TGCGCCAGCAGCTTGGGTCGGACAGGGAATACCAAGGCAGCCCGGAACACTGAAGCTTTCTTT. Translation: CASSLGRTGNTKAARNTEAFF.

The chain carries TRBV27 and TRBJ2-7; TRBD1 matches at 7 bases. This CDR3 comprises 14 residues. Germline loops: CDR1 MNHEY, CDR2 SMNVEV (reference sequence). Trimming took 5 bases from V and 5 from J; bases not matched to a gene: 9. DNA of the CDR3: TGTGCCAGCAGTCCCTACAGGGGTGCCCACGAGCAGTACTTC. Its protein product is CASSPYRGAHEQYF.

V and J are TRBV5-1 and TRBJ2-1; a possible D gene is TRBD1 (6 bases). From germline, CDR1 is SGHRS and CDR2 YFSETQ. V was clipped by 0 bases and J by 5 bases, with 6 bases between them. The CDR3 runs 13 residues. The CDR3 DNA sequence: TGCGCCAGCAGCTTGGGACAGGACAATGAGCAGTTCTTC. Translating gives CASSLGQDNEQFF.

This clone was observed a few times. The V gene is TRBV7-2, the J gene TRBJ1-5; D gene uncertain. This CDR3 comprises 13 residues. Trimming shortened V by 3 bases and J by 4 bases, and 7 bases separated the two germline ends. Germline CDR1 is SGHTA and CDR2 is FQGNSA. CDR3 loop: CASSFGINQPQHF. CDR3 sequence (DNA): TGTGCCAGCAGCTTCGGTATTAATCAGCCCCAGCATTTT.

The CDR3 reads CASSLAGVGDEQYF. DNA for the CDR3: TGCGCCAGCAGCTTGGCGGGGGTCGGGGACGAGCAGTACTTC. This chain connects TRBV5-1 to TRBJ2-7, with a tentative D call TRBD2 (6 bases). The CDR3 extends over 14 amino acids. Trimming took off 0 bases at V and 5 bases at J, with 12 bases between the two ends. Germline V gene sequence: CDR1 SGHRS, CDR2 YFSETQ.

V gene TRBV7-9 combines with J gene TRBJ2-5, with 7 bases aligning to TRBD2. Germline values: CDR1 SEHNR, CDR2 FQNEAQ (reference sequence). Trimming took 3 bases from V and 1 from J; bases not matched to a gene: 5. The CDR3 consists of 15 residues. The CDR3 DNA reads as TGTGCCAGCAGCTTGAGCGGGGCAACCCAAGAGACCCAGTACTTC. Its translation: CASSLSGATQETQYF.

CDR3 sequence: CRGGEGREPYNEQFF. In nucleotides, the CDR3 is TGCAGGGGGGGGGAGGGGCGGGAGCCCTACAATGAGCAGTTCTTC. The chain couples TRBV29-1 to TRBJ2-1; 7 bases agree with TRBD2. This CDR3 region has 15 residues. The germline V gene has CDR1 SQVTM and CDR2 ANQGSEA.

The V gene is TRBV28, the J gene TRBJ1-5, with 7 bases aligning to TRBD1. Germline V gene data show CDR1 as MDHEN and CDR2 as SYDVKM. With V trimmed by 5 bases and J by 3 bases, 10 bases remained unmatched. This CDR3 has 16 residues. The CDR3 nucleotides are TGTGCCAGCAGTGCCGTGGGACAGTCTCTCAATCAGCCCCAGCATTTT. Encoded protein: CASSAVGQSLNQPQHF.

The genes are TRBV7-6 and TRBJ2-1; D call uncertain. The CDR3 contains 13 residues. From germline, CDR1 is SGHVS and CDR2 FNYEAQ. The germline V and J ends were trimmed by 4 bases and 9 bases, with 13 bases remaining between them. Written as DNA, the CDR3 is TGTGCCAGCAGCTCAGGTCCCTTAAGTGAGCAGTTCTTC. Amino acid sequence: CASSSGPLSEQFF.

Only one count was recorded for this clone. The rearrangement links TRBV7-2 to TRBJ1-2, with D perhaps TRBD1 (5 bases). Germline V CDR1 and CDR2: SGHTA, FQGNSA. This CDR3 comprises 13 residues. V was cut by 5 bases and J by 8 bases, with 15 bases left in between. The DNA for the CDR3 is TGTGCCAGCAGCCGTAGCGGGGCCTGGGGCTACACCTTC. This encodes CASSRSGAWGYTF.

This clone was recorded a few times. The gene calls are TRBV5-6 and TRBJ2-6; D not certain. CDR3 length equals 15 residues. Trimming pared 1 base from V and 2 bases from J, leaving 7 bases between. CDR1 SGHDT and CDR2 YYEEEE come from the germline V gene. The CDR3 loop is CASSLLGPGANVLTF. CDR3 nucleotides: TGTGCCAGCAGCTTGTTGGGCCCTGGGGCCAACGTCCTGACTTTC.

J is TRBJ1-2 and V is TRBV19; 8 nucleotides match TRBD1. CDR1 LNHDA and CDR2 SQIVND come from the germline V gene (reference sequence). V lost 10 bases and J lost 7; bases outside the gene matches: 20. The CDR3 has 16 amino acids. The CDR3 sequence: CATRLPGQGEGRGYTF. The DNA for the CDR3 is TGTGCCACCCGCCTTCCAGGACAGGGCGAAGGCCGTGGCTACACCTTC.

The rearrangement joins TRBV5-1 to TRBJ2-7, with D possibly being TRBD1 (6 bases). V gave up 7 bases and J gave up 3 bases, with 14 bases separating them. This CDR3 is 13 amino acids long. CDR1 and CDR2 from the germline V gene are SGHRS and YFSETQ. CDR3 nucleotides: TGCGCCAGCGGGCCGGGACACCTCTACGAGCAGTACTTC. It yields the protein CASGPGHLYEQYF.

This clone has just a few counts. The chain joins TRBV28 to TRBJ1-6; the match to TRBD1 covers 7 bases. In germline, CDR1 is MDHEN, CDR2 SYDVKM. This CDR3 comprises 15 residues. V dropped 5 bases and J dropped 9; count of bases not matched to a gene: 10. The CDR3 DNA reads TGTGCCAGCAGTCCCTCCGACAGGGTGGTTTCACCCCTCCACTTT. Translating gives CASSPSDRVVSPLHF.

The chain uses TRBV19 and TRBJ1-3; TRBD1 matches at 8 bases. The germline V gene has CDR1 LNHDA and CDR2 SQIVND (reference sequence). J lost 0 bases, V lost 8 bases, and 3 bases had no gene match. The CDR3 consists of 14 residues. The DNA of the CDR3 is TGTGCCAGTGTCGGACAGGGCTCTGGAAACACCATATATTTT. It specifies CASVGQGSGNTIYF.

The chain couples TRBV2 to TRBJ2-5; 8 bases are a match to TRBD1. J gave up 3 bases and V 6 bases, and 9 bases lay outside the gene matches. The CDR3 is 15 residues long. CDR1 and CDR2 (germline): SNHLY, FYNNEI. The CDR3 loop is CASSYDRGWEETQYF. The CDR3 nucleotides are TGTGCCAGCAGCTATGACAGGGGATGGGAAGAGACCCAGTACTTC.

This chain links TRBV15 with TRBJ2-6; D not certain. Germline CDR1 is LNHNV and CDR2 is YYDKDF (reference sequence). Trimming cost V 0 bases and J 0 bases, with 9 bases left between them. This CDR3 has 17 residues. The CDR3: CATSRDSTDSGANVLTF. The CDR3 region has the DNA TGTGCCACCAGCAGAGATTCCACTGACTCTGGGGCCAACGTCCTGACTTTC.

CDR3 DNA sequence: TGTGCCAGCAGTTTAGGAGGGAGCGGGTCCTACAATGAGCAGTTCTTC. Protein sequence: CASSLGGSGSYNEQFF. The chain links TRBV28 to TRBJ2-1, with TRBD2 as a possible D gene (6 bases). Trimming took off 2 bases at V and 1 base at J, with 12 bases between the two ends. This CDR3 spans 16 amino acids. In germline, CDR1 is MDHEN, CDR2 SYDVKM.

This clone was detected only once. The V call is TRBV29-1, the J call TRBJ2-3; no firm D call. The length of the CDR3 is 12 residues. V lost 5 bases and J lost 2, with 8 bases in between. Germline V lookup: CDR1 SQVTM, CDR2 ANQGSEA. The CDR3 coding sequence is TGCAGCGTTTTCGGTATCACAGATACGCAGTATTTT. This codes for CSVFGITDTQYF.

This chain uses TRBV27 with TRBJ2-7; D is possibly TRBD1 (5 bases). This CDR3 has 14 amino acids. Per the germline V gene, CDR1 is MNHEY and CDR2 is SMNVEV (reference sequence). Trimming stripped 2 bases from V and 0 bases from J, with 8 bases between. The CDR3 reads CASSLNQGSYEQYF. The CDR3 region has the DNA TGTGCCAGCAGTTTAAACCAGGGCTCCTACGAGCAGTACTTC.